Each of the 12 T cell receptor beta chains below was sequenced from the same sample in a study of T-cell reconstitution after alpha-beta-depleted transplantation in children (dated by TCRdb to the mid-2010s). Libraries were made using PCR. Sequencing instrument: Illumina HiSeq 2500. To normalize quantification of the TCRbeta repertoire, the TCR libraries were built with molecular barcoding that relied on unique molecular identifiers. TCRdb itself trimmed the public reads at Q25 with fastp, ran MiXCR and retained productive beta chains. Each CDR3 protein appears once, grouped with its most common genes and DNA. A total of about 460,000 distinct CDR3 sequences appear in this sample, about an eighth of them only once. Approximately 15% of the sample goes to the ten largest clones. What this sample's treatment or condition label stands for: allogeneic hematopoietic cell transplantation with graft depleted of TCRalphabeta T cells and CD19 B cells.

Sequences were derived from PBMCs, mostly from graft donor cells, sampled 180 days after TCRalphabeta/CD19-depleted stem cell transplant. All receptors derive from a female patient aged 2-15 years who had a stem cell transplant for aplastic anemia, so the T cells may come from the graft donor.

This clonotype appeared a few times. V gene TRBV11-2 combines with J gene TRBJ2-6; possible D gene TRBD1, 6 bases. Germline loops: CDR1 SGHAT, CDR2 FQNNGV. This CDR3 spans 18 amino acids. V shed 5 bases and J shed 0 bases, with 17 bases lying between them. The CDR3 DNA reads TGTGCCAGCAGCCCTCAGTGGGGGCCGAGCTCTGGGGCCAACGTCCTGACTTTC. It translates to CASSPQWGPSSGANVLTF.

This chain links TRBV20-1 with TRBJ1-1; tentatively, D is TRBD1 (5 bases). Trimming removed 0 bases at V and 2 bases at J, with 10 bases between. This CDR3 spans 14 amino acids. Germline CDR1 and CDR2: DFQATT and SNEGSKA (reference sequence). The CDR3 bases are TGCAGTGCTAGAGATCGACAGCTTAACACTGAAGCTTTCTTT. Protein product: CSARDRQLNTEAFF.

The gene calls are TRBV5-5 and TRBJ1-2, with TRBD1 identical over 11 bases. The V gene end was trimmed by 4 bases and the J gene end by 8 bases; junction bases not matched to a gene: 10. CDR1 SGHKS and CDR2 YYEKEE come from the germline V gene (reference sequence). This CDR3 has 15 residues. The CDR3 nucleotides are TGTGCCAGCAGCGTACCCGGGACAGGGGGTGTCGGCTACACCTTC. Residues: CASSVPGTGGVGYTF. The variable domain in full, with the rest retrieved from reference TRBV5-5 and TRBJ1-2, is DAGVTQSPTHLIKTRGQQVTLRCSPISGHKSVSWYQQVLGQGPQFIFQYYEKEERGRGNFPDRFSARQFPNYSSELNVNALLLGDSALYLCASSVPGTGGVGYTFGSGTRLTVV.

This chain uses TRBV5-1 with TRBJ2-7; 9 nucleotides agree with TRBD2. This CDR3 contains 16 residues. Trimming at V came to 3 bases and at J to 3 bases, leaving 10 bases not matched to a gene. Germline-derived CDR1 and CDR2 are SGHRS and YFSETQ. The chain's CDR3 is CASSWTLDSGSYEQYF. CDR3 bases: TGCGCCAGCAGCTGGACTTTGGATAGCGGGAGCTACGAGCAGTACTTC.

The chain combines TRBV30 with TRBJ2-7, with unresolved D. This CDR3 has 11 residues. V was pared by 3 bases and J by 2 bases, with 5 bases between. CDR1 GTSNPN and CDR2 SVGIG come from the germline V gene (reference sequence). The CDR3 is CAWRYPYEQYV. The CDR3 DNA reads TGTGCCTGGAGATATCCCTACGAGCAGTACGTC.

This clonotype was counted a few times. This chain joins TRBV7-8 and TRBJ1-1, with D hard to call. The CDR3 contains 13 residues. Germline loops: CDR1 SGHVS, CDR2 FQNEAQ. The V and J ends lost 5 bases and 1 base respectively, with 8 bases between them. The CDR3 spells CASSRGWNTEAFF. As DNA, the CDR3 is TGTGCCAGCAGCCGCGGGTGGAACACTGAAGCTTTCTTT. Combining the CDR3 with reference TRBV7-8 and TRBJ1-1 gives the whole variable domain GAGVSQSPRYKVAKRGQDVALRCDPISGHVSLFWYQQALGQGPEFLTYFQNEAQLDKSGLPSDRFFAERPEGSVSTLKIQRTQQEDSAVYLCASSRGWNTEAFFGQGTRLTVV.

The chain links TRBV28 to TRBJ1-4; D might be TRBD1 (6 bases). V was pared by 8 bases and J by 6 bases, with 19 bases between. CDR1 MDHEN and CDR2 SYDVKM come from the germline V gene. The CDR3 is 15 amino acids. In DNA, the CDR3 is TGTGCCAGCCCCATCCCGGGACATTGGGATGAAAAACTGTTTTTT. It translates to CASPIPGHWDEKLFF. Filled out from reference TRBV28 and TRBJ1-4, the complete variable domain reads DVKVTQSSRYLVKRTGEKVFLECVQDMDHENMFWYRQDPGLGLRLIYFSYDVKMKEKGDIPEGYSVSREKKERFSLILESASTNQTSMYLCASPIPGHWDEKLFFGSGTQLSVL.

This chain connects TRBV3-1 to TRBJ2-5; 7 positions agree with TRBD2. Germline V gives CDR1 LGHDT, CDR2 YNNKEL (reference sequence). This CDR3 spans 15 amino acids. V was clipped by 3 bases and J by 3 bases; unmatched bases: 7. The CDR3 DNA reads as TGTGCCAGCAGCCAGAACCGGGAGGTTAAAGAGACCCAGTACTTC. Amino acid sequence: CASSQNREVKETQYF.

The chain recombines TRBV5-1 with TRBJ2-3; 8 positions match TRBD1. The CDR3 has 17 amino acids. The germline gives CDR1 SGHRS, CDR2 YFSETQ. With 0 bases clipped from V and 3 bases from J, the junction kept 9 bases outside the gene matches. CDR3 DNA sequence: TGCGCCAGCAGCTTGGGGATTCTGGGACAGGCTACAGATACGCAGTATTTT. Amino acids: CASSLGILGQATDTQYF. Filled out from reference TRBV5-1 and TRBJ2-3, the complete variable domain reads KAGVTQTPRYLIKTRGQQVTLSCSPISGHRSVSWYQQTPGQGLQFLFEYFSETQRNKGNFPGRFSGRQFSNSRSEMNVSTLELGDSALYLCASSLGILGQATDTQYFGPGTRLTVL.

In this sample, this clonotype turned up a few times. The V gene is TRBV19, the J gene TRBJ2-1, with D maybe TRBD2 (5 bases). The CDR3 has 13 residues. V was clipped by 3 bases and J by 6 bases, with 9 bases between them. CDR1 and CDR2 from the germline V gene are LNHDA and SQIVND (reference sequence). CDR3 residues: CASSIRGFNEQFF. CDR3 nucleotide sequence: TGTGCCAGTAGTATCCGCGGGTTCAATGAGCAGTTCTTC.

This clonotype occurred many times. CDR3 residues: CASTPTLQGSQGELFF. CDR3 DNA: TGTGCCAGCACCCCAACTTTACAGGGGTCGCAAGGGGAGCTGTTTTTT. The genes are TRBV12-3 or TRBV12-4 and TRBJ2-2; 7 nucleotides line up with TRBD1. The CDR3 sequence is 16 residues long. Losses at the gene ends were 7 bases for V and 8 bases for J; bases not matched to a gene: 16.

This clonotype was observed many times. This chain connects TRBV5-1 to TRBJ2-1; no reliable D call. Trimming pared 4 bases from V and 6 bases from J, leaving 14 bases between. The germline V gene encodes CDR1 SGHRS and CDR2 YFSETQ. This CDR3 region has 14 residues. DNA for the CDR3: TGCGCCAGCAGCCCGTTCGGCAGTCCCAATGAGCAGTTCTTC. Translated: CASSPFGSPNEQFF.